Listed below are T cell receptor beta chains from one sample, sequenced in a study of relationships among human T cell subsets. TCRdb recomputed calls from the multiplex PCR reads with MiXCR, one row per CDR3 protein. This sample has around 14,000 distinct CDR3 sequences, with 62% found just once. Material: total T cells sorted from blood. All receptors come from a man between 35 and 55 years old in good health. Both conserved end residues are part of each CDR3. Fields, in order: D gene, V gene, J gene, clone size, CDR3 DNA, CDR3 protein. The D gene is left open where the match is weak. Size is omitted from some rows. Given values are once, few, many or a class for expanded clones.

TRBD1,TRBV12-3/TRBV12-4,TRBJ2-5,NA,TGTGCCAGCAGTACCGGGACAGAGGGATTGGAGACCCAGTACTTC,CASSTGTEGLETQYF
NA,TRBV20-1,TRBJ1-5,NA,TGCAGTGTCACTGGGGCCCCGGGGCGAGGGCCTCAGCCCCAGCATTTT,CSVTGAPGRGPQPQHF
TRBD2,TRBV11-2,TRBJ2-5,NA,TGTGCCGGCAGCTTAAACAGGGGCTCACTAGCGGGAGAGGAAGGAGGGGAGACCCAGTACTTC,CAGSLNRGSLAGEEGGETQYF
NA,TRBV5-1,TRBJ2-1,NA,TGCGCCAGCAGCTTGGAAGAGGTTCAAGTGGGGAATGAGCAGTTCTTC,CASSLEEVQVGNEQFF
NA,TRBV10-3,TRBJ1-2,NA,TGTGCCATCAGTGAGACTGGCAGGGCTGGCTACACCTTC,CAISETGRAGYTF
NA,TRBV10-3,TRBJ2-3,once,TGTGCCATCAGTGAGGGGGGCAGCACAGATACGCAGTATTTT,CAISEGGSTDTQYF
NA,TRBV28,TRBJ2-5,NA,TGTGCCAGCATCATGACAGGTCGGGAGACCCAGTACTTC,CASIMTGRETQYF
TRBD1,TRBV2,TRBJ2-7,NA,TGTGCCAGCAGTGCCCCGGGGACAGGGACCGAGCAGTACTTC,CASSAPGTGTEQYF
TRBD1,TRBV7-9,TRBJ2-3,NA,TGTGCCAGCAGCTCGGACAGGGGCACAGATACGCAGTATTTT,CASSSDRGTDTQYF
NA,TRBV20-1,TRBJ1-1,once,TGCAGTGCCGAGAGGGGGGGACGGACTGAAGCTTTCTTT,CSAERGGRTEAFF
NA,TRBV27,TRBJ1-5,NA,TGTGCCAGCAGCCAACGGGGGGGCGGTCAGCCCCAGCATTTT,CASSQRGGGQPQHF
TRBD1,TRBV29-1,TRBJ2-5,NA,TGCAGCGCTCCTGACAGGGGGAGTGGGCAAGAGACCCAGTACTTC,CSAPDRGSGQETQYF
NA,TRBV11-2,TRBJ2-7,NA,TGTGCCAGCAGAGCCCAGGGGGGCCACGAGCAGTACTTC,CASRAQGGHEQYF
TRBD1,TRBV27,TRBJ2-5,NA,TGTGCCAGCAGTTCTGACAGGGATTGGACCCAGTACTTC,CASSSDRDWTQYF
NA,TRBV4-1,TRBJ2-7,NA,TGCGCCAGCAGCCAAGATCCCCCGGGGACCTACGAGCAGTACTTC,CASSQDPPGTYEQYF
TRBD1,TRBV10-3,TRBJ1-1,NA,TGTGCCATCAGCCCCGGGACAGGGGACACTGAAGCTTTCTTT,CAISPGTGDTEAFF
TRBD2,TRBV27,TRBJ2-5,few,TGTGCCAGCCATCCCCTGGGTGGTAGCGGGAGGTACCAAGAGACCCAGTACTTC,CASHPLGGSGRYQETQYF
TRBD2,TRBV11-2,TRBJ2-5,NA,TGTGCCAGCAGCTTAGAACTAGCGGGAGAGACCCAGTACTTC,CASSLELAGETQYF
NA,TRBV7-4,TRBJ2-7,once,TGTGCCAGCAGCTTAGCCGGCTTATACGAGCAGTACTTC,CASSLAGLYEQYF
NA,TRBV11-3,TRBJ2-1,NA,TGTGCCAGCAGCTCTACCACTTGGACAGAAAGGGGGAATGAGCAGTTCTTC,CASSSTTWTERGNEQFF
TRBD1,TRBV4-1,TRBJ1-1,NA,TGCGCCAGCAGCCCGGGACAGGGGGCCCCTGAAGCTTTCTTT,CASSPGQGAPEAFF
NA,TRBV5-4,TRBJ2-3,NA,TGTGCCAGCAGCTTGCCCGGGAATACGCAGTATTTT,CASSLPGNTQYF
TRBD2,TRBV7-9,TRBJ2-1,NA,TGTGCCAGCAGCTCGTCACTAGCGGACCACAATGAGCAGTTCTTC,CASSSSLADHNEQFF
NA,TRBV12-2,TRBJ2-7,NA,TGTGCAACCCGACTTACGGCAACCGGGTCTAGTCAAGTTCGGCAGTACTTC,CATRLTATGSSQVRQYF
NA,TRBV28,TRBJ1-5,NA,TGTGCCAGCAGTTTCTCCGGACACGGGCAGCCCCAGCATTTT,CASSFSGHGQPQHF
TRBD2,TRBV11-2,TRBJ2-3,NA,TGTGCCAGCAGCTTCGGCGCGGGAGAGACAGATACGCAGTATTTT,CASSFGAGETDTQYF
NA,TRBV28,TRBJ1-5,NA,TGTGCCAGCACCTACCGGGGCCAGCCCCAGCATTTT,CASTYRGQPQHF
NA,TRBV7-9,TRBJ2-5,medium-sized,TGTGCCAGCAGCTTCGGAGGCTCTGAGACCCAGTACTTC,CASSFGGSETQYF
NA,TRBV4-1,TRBJ2-3,NA,TGCGCCAGCAGCCCCCTGGGAGGTTCGCAGTATTTT,CASSPLGGSQYF
TRBD2,TRBV20-1,TRBJ2-1,NA,TGCAGTGCTAGAGATGGTAGCGGGAAGCCCAATGAGCAGTTCTTC,CSARDGSGKPNEQFF
TRBD2,TRBV2,TRBJ2-1,NA,TGTGCCAGCAGTTCACGACTAGCGGGAGGATTTGAGCAGTTCTTC,CASSSRLAGGFEQFF
NA,TRBV28,TRBJ1-2,once,TGTGCCAGCAGTTTCCCGGAATCTAACTATGGCTACACCTTC,CASSFPESNYGYTF
TRBD1,TRBV4-1,TRBJ2-5,NA,TGCGCCAGCAGCCAGCTCAGGACAGGGTTCCAAGAGACCCAGTACTTC,CASSQLRTGFQETQYF
NA,TRBV12-3/TRBV12-4,TRBJ2-7,few,TGTGCCAGCAGTTTAGGTCGGCGACGGACCTACGAGCAGTACTTC,CASSLGRRRTYEQYF
NA,TRBV28,TRBJ1-4,NA,TGTGCCAGCAATCTGGCCTGGCGTGAAAAACTGTTTTTT,CASNLAWREKLFF
NA,TRBV2,TRBJ2-1,NA,TGTGCCAGCAGTGCGGAGGGGTTTCCCTACAATGAGCAGTTCTTC,CASSAEGFPYNEQFF
NA,TRBV11-2,TRBJ2-1,NA,TGTGCCAGCAGCTTCTCACAGGGCTACAATGAGCAGTTCTTC,CASSFSQGYNEQFF
NA,TRBV27,TRBJ2-7,NA,TGTGCCAGCAGCCCCCTCGACAGGACCTCCTACGAGCAGTACTTC,CASSPLDRTSYEQYF
NA,TRBV27,TRBJ1-5,NA,TGTGCCAGCAGCATGAGAGGAGGAAGCAATCAGCCCCAGCATTTT,CASSMRGGSNQPQHF
NA,TRBV12-3/TRBV12-4,TRBJ2-5,NA,TGTGCCAGCAGTTTACTCGAAACCCAGTACTTC,CASSLLETQYF